This T cell receptor beta chain came from a study of shared clonotypes between healthy human individuals. Assay used: immunoSEQ multiplex PCR; TCRdb lists only in-frame clones, some missing. The repertoire holds a few million clones, with just over 90% as singletons. The CDR3 has 14 amino acids. From germline, CDR1 is MNHNY and CDR2 SVGAGI (reference sequence). Trimming shortened V by 5 bases and J by 1 base, and 11 bases separated the two germline ends. The sequence was obtained from a man between 18 and 29 years old in good health. Sequencing input: naive CD4+ T cells sorted from blood. Sample subset: CD45RA+ positively selected. The chain combines TRBV6-6 with TRBJ1-1; D possibly corresponds to TRBD1 (6 bases). The CDR3 reads CASSTGQPNTEAFF. CDR3 DNA: TGTGCCAGCAGTACAGGACAGCCGAACACTGAAGCTTTCTTT.